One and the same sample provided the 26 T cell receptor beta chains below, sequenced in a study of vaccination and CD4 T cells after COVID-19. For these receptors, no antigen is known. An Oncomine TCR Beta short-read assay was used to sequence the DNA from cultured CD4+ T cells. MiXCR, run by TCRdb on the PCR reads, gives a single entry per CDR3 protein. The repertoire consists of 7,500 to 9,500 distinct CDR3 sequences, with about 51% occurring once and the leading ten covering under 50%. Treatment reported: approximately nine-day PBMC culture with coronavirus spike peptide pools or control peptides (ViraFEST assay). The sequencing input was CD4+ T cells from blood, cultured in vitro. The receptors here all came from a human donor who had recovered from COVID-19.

This CDR3 reads CASSKGQGESYEQYF. The CDR3 DNA reads as TGTGCCAGTAGTAAGGGACAGGGGGAGTCCTACGAGCAGTACTTC. This sequence joins TRBV19 and TRBJ2-7; 11 bases align to TRBD1. This CDR3 region has 15 residues. V lost 4 bases and J lost 1; bases outside the gene matches: 3. Germline CDR1 reads LNHDA; CDR2 reads SQIVND (reference sequence).

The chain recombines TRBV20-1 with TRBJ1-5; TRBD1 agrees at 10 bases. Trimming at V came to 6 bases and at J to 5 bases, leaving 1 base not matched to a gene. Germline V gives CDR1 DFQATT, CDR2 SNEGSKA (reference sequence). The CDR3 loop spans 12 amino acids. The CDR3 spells CSAGTGDQPQHF. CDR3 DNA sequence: TGCAGTGCCGGGACAGGGGATCAGCCCCAGCATTTT.

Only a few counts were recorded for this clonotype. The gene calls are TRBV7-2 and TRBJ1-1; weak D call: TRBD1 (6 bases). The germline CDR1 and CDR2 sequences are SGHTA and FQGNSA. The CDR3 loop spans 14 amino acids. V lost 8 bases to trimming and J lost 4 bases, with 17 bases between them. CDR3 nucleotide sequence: TGTGCCAGCGGGTCATCAGGGGATATCACTGAAGCTTTCTTT. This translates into CASGSSGDITEAFF.

CDR3 in amino acids: CASSKEDGYTF. The CDR3 nucleotides read TGTGCCAGCAGCAAAGAGGATGGCTACACCTTC. The J gene is TRBJ1-2, the V gene TRBV21-1. TRBV21-1 is annotated as a pseudogene. This CDR3 has 11 amino acids.

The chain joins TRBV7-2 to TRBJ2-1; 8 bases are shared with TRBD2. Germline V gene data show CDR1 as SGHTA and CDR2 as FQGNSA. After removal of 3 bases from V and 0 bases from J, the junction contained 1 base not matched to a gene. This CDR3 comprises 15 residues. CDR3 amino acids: CASSFRGGSYNEQFF. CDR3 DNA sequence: TGTGCCAGCAGCTTTCGGGGGGGCTCCTACAATGAGCAGTTCTTC.

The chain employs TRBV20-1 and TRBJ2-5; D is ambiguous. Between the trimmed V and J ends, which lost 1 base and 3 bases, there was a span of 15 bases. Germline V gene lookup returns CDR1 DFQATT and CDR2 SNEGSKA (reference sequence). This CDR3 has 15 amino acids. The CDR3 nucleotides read TGCAGTGCTAGAGTGGGAAGGCAGCACGAAGAGACCCAGTACTTC. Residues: CSARVGRQHEETQYF.

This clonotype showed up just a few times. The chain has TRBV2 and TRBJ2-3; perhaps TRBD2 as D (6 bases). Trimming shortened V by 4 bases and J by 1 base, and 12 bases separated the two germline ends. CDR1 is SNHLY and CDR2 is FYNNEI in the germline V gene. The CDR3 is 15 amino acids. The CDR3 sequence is CASSGLAARTDTQYF. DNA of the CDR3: TGTGCCAGCAGTGGCTTAGCGGCCCGCACAGATACGCAGTATTTT.

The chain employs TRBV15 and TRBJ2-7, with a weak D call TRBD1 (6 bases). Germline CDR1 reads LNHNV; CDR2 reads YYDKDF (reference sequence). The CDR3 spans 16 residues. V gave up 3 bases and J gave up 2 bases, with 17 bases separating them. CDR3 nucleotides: TGTGCCACCAGCAGTCCCAGGGGCGATTCTACCTACGAGCAGTACTTC. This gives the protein CATSSPRGDSTYEQYF.

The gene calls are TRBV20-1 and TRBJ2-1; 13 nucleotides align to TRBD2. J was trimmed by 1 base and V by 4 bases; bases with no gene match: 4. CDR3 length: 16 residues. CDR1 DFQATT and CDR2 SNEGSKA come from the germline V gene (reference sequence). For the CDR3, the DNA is TGCAGTGCTAACGGACTAGCGGGGGATTCCTACAATGAGCAGTTCTTC. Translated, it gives CSANGLAGDSYNEQFF.

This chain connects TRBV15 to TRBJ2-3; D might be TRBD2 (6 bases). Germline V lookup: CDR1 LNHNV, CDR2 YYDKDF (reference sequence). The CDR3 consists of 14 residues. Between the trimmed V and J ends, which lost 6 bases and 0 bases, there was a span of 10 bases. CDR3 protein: CATSSGGSTDTQYF. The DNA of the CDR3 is TGTGCCACCAGTTCCGGGGGAAGCACAGATACGCAGTATTTT.

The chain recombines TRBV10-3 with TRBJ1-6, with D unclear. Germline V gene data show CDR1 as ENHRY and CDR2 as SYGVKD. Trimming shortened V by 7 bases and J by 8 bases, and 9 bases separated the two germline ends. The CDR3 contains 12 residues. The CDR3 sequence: CAIKNPDSPLHF. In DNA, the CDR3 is TGTGCCATCAAGAATCCCGATTCACCCCTCCACTTT.

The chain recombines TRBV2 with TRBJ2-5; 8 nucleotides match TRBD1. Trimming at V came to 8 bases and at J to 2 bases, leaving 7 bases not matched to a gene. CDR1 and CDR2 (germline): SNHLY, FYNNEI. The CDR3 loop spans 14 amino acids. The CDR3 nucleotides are TGTGCCAGCGAGGTCACAGGGGGGCAAGAGACCCAGTACTTC. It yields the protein CASEVTGGQETQYF.

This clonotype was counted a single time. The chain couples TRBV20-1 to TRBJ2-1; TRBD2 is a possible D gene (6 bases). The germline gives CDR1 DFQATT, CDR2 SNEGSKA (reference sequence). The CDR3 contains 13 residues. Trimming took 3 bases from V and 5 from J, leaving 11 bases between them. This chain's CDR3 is CSASSSADNEQFF. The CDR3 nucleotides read TGCAGTGCTAGTTCTAGCGCCGACAATGAGCAGTTCTTC.

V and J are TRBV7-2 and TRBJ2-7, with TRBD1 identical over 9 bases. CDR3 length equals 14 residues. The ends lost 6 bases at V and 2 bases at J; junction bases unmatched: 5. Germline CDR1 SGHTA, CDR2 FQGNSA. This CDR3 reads CASRTWTGAYEQYF. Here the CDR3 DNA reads TGTGCCAGCAGGACTTGGACAGGGGCCTACGAGCAGTACTTC.

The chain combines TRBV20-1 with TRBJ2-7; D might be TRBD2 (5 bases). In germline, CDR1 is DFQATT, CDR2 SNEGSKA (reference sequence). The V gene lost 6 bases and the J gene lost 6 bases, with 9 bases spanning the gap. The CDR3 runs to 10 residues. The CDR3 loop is CSAERGEQYF. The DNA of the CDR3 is TGCAGTGCGGAACGGGGCGAGCAGTACTTC.

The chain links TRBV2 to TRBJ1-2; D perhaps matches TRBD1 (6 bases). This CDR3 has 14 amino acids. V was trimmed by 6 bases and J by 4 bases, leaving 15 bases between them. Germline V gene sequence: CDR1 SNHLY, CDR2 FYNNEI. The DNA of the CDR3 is TGTGCCAGCAGGCCTCAGGGGCTTGGCTATGGCTACACCTTC. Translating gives CASRPQGLGYGYTF.

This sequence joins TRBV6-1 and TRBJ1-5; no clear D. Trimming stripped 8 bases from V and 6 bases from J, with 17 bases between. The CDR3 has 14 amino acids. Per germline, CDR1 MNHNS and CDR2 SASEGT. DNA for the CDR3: TGTGCCAGCCTTAAGGACCCTTTTAGTCAGCCCCAGCATTTT. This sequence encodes CASLKDPFSQPQHF.

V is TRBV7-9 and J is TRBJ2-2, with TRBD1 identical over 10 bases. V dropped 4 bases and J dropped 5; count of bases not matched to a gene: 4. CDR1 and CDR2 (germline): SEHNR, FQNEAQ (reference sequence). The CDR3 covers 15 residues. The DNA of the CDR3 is TGTGCCAGCAGCTCGACAGGGGGCGGAACCGGGGAGCTGTTTTTT. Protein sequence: CASSSTGGGTGELFF.

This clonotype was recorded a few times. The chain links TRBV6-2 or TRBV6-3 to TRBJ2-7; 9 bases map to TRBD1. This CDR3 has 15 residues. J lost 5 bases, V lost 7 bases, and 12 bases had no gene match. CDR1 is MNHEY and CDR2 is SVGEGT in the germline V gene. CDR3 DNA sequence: TGTGCCAGCACCCCCCGGGACAGGGATGATCACGAGCAGTACTTC. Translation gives CASTPRDRDDHEQYF.

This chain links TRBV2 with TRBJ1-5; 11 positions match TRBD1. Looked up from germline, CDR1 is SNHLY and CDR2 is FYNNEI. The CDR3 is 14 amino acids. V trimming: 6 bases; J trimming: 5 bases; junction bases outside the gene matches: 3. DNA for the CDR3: TGTGCCAGCAGCGGACAGGGGGCTCATCAGCCCCAGCATTTT. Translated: CASSGQGAHQPQHF.

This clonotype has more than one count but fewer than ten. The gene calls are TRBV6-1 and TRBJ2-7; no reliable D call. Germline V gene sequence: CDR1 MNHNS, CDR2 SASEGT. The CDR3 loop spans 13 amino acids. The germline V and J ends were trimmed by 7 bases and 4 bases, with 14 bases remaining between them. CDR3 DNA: TGTGCCAGCATAGGTCCAGGCAGTTACGAGCAGTACTTC. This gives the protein CASIGPGSYEQYF.

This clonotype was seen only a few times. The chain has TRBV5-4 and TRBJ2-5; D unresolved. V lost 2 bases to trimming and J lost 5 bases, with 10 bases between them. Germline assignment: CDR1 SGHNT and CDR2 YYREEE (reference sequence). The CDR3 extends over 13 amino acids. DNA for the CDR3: TGTGCCAGCAGCTTAAGGGTTGGGGAGACCCAGTACTTC. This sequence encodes CASSLRVGETQYF.

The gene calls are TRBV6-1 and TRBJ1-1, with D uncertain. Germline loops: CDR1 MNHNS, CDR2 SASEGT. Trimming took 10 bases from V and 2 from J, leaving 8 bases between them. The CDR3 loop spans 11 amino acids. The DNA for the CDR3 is TGTGCCACCACGCGTAACACTGAAGCTTTCTTT. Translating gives CATTRNTEAFF.

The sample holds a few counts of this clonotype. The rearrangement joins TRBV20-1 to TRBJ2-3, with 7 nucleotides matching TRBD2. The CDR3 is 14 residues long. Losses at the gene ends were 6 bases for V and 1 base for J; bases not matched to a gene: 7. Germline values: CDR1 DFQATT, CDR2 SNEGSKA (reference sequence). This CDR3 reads CSAHKRDGTDTQYF. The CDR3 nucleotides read TGCAGTGCACATAAGCGGGATGGCACAGATACGCAGTATTTT.

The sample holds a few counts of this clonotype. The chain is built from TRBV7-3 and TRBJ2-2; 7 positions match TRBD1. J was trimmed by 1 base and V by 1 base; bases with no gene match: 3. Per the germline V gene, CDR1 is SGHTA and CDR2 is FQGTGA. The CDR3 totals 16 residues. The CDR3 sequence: CASSLIGTENTGELFF. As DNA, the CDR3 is TGTGCCAGCAGCTTAATCGGGACAGAGAACACCGGGGAGCTGTTTTTT.

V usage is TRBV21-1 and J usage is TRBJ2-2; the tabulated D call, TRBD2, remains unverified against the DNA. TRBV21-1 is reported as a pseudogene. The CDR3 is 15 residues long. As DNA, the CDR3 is TGTGCCAGCAGCAAAACGGCTAGCGACACCGGGGAGCTGTTTTTT. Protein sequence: CASSKTASDTGELFF.